This TCR beta chain came from a study of regulatory T cells in long-lasting Graves disease. Study details: Graves' patients with a new diagnosis had received antithyroid drugs under 3 months.

Arm-PCR of CDR3 regions and iRepertoire HTBI primers were used to build TCR beta libraries. MiXCR was run by TCRdb on the multiplex PCR reads, yielding one entry per CDR3 protein. This sample has roughly 500,000 distinct CDR3 sequences, with about 13% found just once. This CDR3 is built from 16 residues. The germline V and J ends were trimmed by 2 bases and 3 bases, with 18 bases remaining between them. Per the germline V gene, CDR1 is SGHRS and CDR2 is YFSETQ. In this sample, this clonotype turned up many times. Time point given: newly diagnosed GD, antithyroid drugs for less than 3 months. Construction of the TCR library relied on RNA isolated from PBMCs. The sample also formed part of further work on T cells in Graves' hyperthyroidism and ophthalmopathy. As reported in that work: Graves' hyperthyroidism without ophthalmopathy progression within 18 months was termed stable. Uncontrolled infection, other autoimmune disease, pregnancy and lactation each barred patients from inclusion. With the HTBI primer set, the TCR CDR3 went through a first round of RT-PCR.

The receptor's source is a man aged 25 to 40 with Graves disease. The sequenced sample was peripheral blood mononuclear cells (PBMCs), obtained at new diagnosis, from a patient treated with antithyroid drugs. V and J are TRBV5-1 and TRBJ2-7; maybe TRBD1 (6 bases). CDR3 region: CASSFLGDRSFYEQYF. The DNA of the CDR3 is TGCGCCAGCAGCTTTCTAGGAGACAGGAGTTTCTACGAGCAGTACTTC.